Listed here is a single T cell receptor (beta chain). This entry is derived from a study of spatial heterogeneity in lung cancer. Study background: The library had UMIs, and each TCR and UMI pair averaged more than ten raw reads.

Unique molecular identifiers, one per molecule, were present on every TCR cDNA molecule. TCRdb re-analysed the 5' RACE reads in MiXCR, keeping a single row per CDR3 protein. The profile shows approximately 92,000 distinct CDR3 sequences, more than 10% of them singletons. Time point noted: sample taken at primary tumor resection. Whole RNA, isolated from tumor, nontumor lung or frozen PBMC, was sequenced without prior sorting. The donor group consisted of 55 to 85 patients who had untreated, early-stage non-small cell lung cancer. The junction had 10 bases not matched to a gene; V was cut back by 4 bases and J by 6 bases. From germline, CDR1 is MNHNY and CDR2 SVGAGI (reference sequence). The CDR3 totals 16 residues.

V and J are TRBV6-6 and TRBJ2-3, with TRBD2 identical over 10 bases. Sequenced material: PBMCs, taken at surgery. This clonotype originated in a male donor with early-stage non-small cell lung cancer. DNA of the CDR3: TGTGCCAGCAGTTTCGGGGCTAGCGGGAGTCCCGATACGCAGTATTTT. It encodes CASSFGASGSPDTQYF.